This entry features one T cell receptor beta chain sequence. There is no known antigen for this receptor. No clone much larger than this one lies a single base away; base qualities are absent. Genomic DNA was isolated from the sorted cells so that the TCRbeta CDR3 region could be sequenced. The immunoSEQ Assay was used for sequencing of TCRbeta CDR3 regions. The source is immuneACCESS, and TCRdb retained only in-frame sequences with V and J called. Part of the clones is not carried over; for the studies checked, unresolved V genes explain less than half of this, and the remainder is unexplained. For this sample there are about 67,000 clones; approximately 84% appear just once. The ten largest clonotypes hold over 2% of the sample. The sample is drawn from a study of OX40 agonist ivuxolimab in advanced cancers. About the full investigation: The costimulatory receptor OX40 (CD134) was targeted by ivuxolimab, a fully human IgG2 agonistic monoclonal antibody. Three dose-escalation patients achieved partial responses, one with hepatocellular carcinoma and two with cutaneous melanoma. In the dose-escalation cohort, 82.7% of patients were male, and the mean age was approximately 60 years, with a range of about 20 to 90. Of the approximately 50 dose-escalation patients, hepatocellular carcinoma was present in around 20, melanoma in some 15, renal cell carcinoma in 9 and head and neck cancer in 9. The monotherapy dose-escalation portion (N of about 49 patients) of the phase I ivuxolimab trial is reported in the paper. Intravenous ivuxolimab was administered to patients every 2 weeks at six dose levels: 0.01, 0.1, 0.3, 1.5, 3 and 10 mg/kg. Prior anti-PD-1, anti-PD-L1 or anti-CTLA-4 therapy was permitted, and checkpoint inhibitors had been received by less than 45% of dose-escalation patients. Peripheral TCRbeta sequencing aimed to test whether ivuxolimab altered TCR sequence diversity and caused clonal T-cell expansion. Results and caveats for the whole study, not just this receptor: In the 0.1-3.0 mg/kg groups, partial responders were among the patients with the lowest normalized peripheral clonal expansion, particularly in CD8+ T cells. After ivuxolimab, CD8+ T cells had more expanded clones than CD4+ T cells on average. Low levels of normalized T-cell clonal expansion were also seen in some patients who did not respond. At doses of 0.1 to 3.0 mg/kg, clonal expansion of both CD4+ and CD8+ blood T cells was observed from baseline to week 6. The antigen specificity of the peripheral T cells that underwent clonal expansion was not determined.

Patients with autoimmune disease history or receiving systemic immunosuppression were excluded from the trial. Peripheral blood for TCR sequencing was drawn from every dose cohort at baseline, at cycle 4 day 1 and at cycle 7 day 1. Samples were obtained from an open-label, multicenter, first-in-human phase I dose-escalation trial of ivuxolimab. Adults with locally advanced or metastatic head and neck squamous cell, hepatocellular, melanoma or renal cell carcinoma were enrolled in the trial. Before TCR sequencing, CD4+ and CD8+ T cells were separately sorted from peripheral blood. From a lookup of the germline V gene, CDR1 and CDR2 are SGHRS and YFSETQ. Spanning cysteine to phenylalanine, the CDR3 consists of 16 amino acids. Of the read, only the CDR3 DNA is kept; its 48 bases are in frame from base 1. V is cut back by 7 bases and J by 4 bases, with 11 bases in the junction unmatched.

Material: CD4+ or CD8+ T cells sorted from blood, obtained in a trial of the OX40 agonist ivuxolimab. The TCR comes from an adult with an advanced solid tumor such as melanoma, head and neck, liver or kidney cancer. The chain links TRBV5-1 with TRBJ2-2; 9 junctional bases match TRBD1. Here is the DNA: TGCGCCAGCGGCCAAAAGGGACAGGGCGTCACCGGGGAGCTGTTTTTT. Its translation is CASGQKGQGVTGELFF. Reference TRBV5-1 and TRBJ2-2 genes cover what lies past the CDR3, so the full variable domain is KAGVTQTPRYLIKTRGQQVTLSCSPISGHRSVSWYQQTPGQGLQFLFEYFSETQRNKGNFPGRFSGRQFSNSRSEMNVSTLELGDSALYLCASGQKGQGVTGELFFGEGSRLTVL.